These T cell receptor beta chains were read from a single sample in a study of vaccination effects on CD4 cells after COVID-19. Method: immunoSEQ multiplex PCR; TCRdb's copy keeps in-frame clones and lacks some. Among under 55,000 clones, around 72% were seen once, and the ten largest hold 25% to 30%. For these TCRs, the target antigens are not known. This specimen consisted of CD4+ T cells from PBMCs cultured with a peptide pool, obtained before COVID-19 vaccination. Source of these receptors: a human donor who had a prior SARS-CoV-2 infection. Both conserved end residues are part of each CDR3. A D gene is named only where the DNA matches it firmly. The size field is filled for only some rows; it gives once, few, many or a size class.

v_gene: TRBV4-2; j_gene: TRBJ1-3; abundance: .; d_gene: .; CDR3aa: CASSPSGNTIYF; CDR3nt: TGTGCCAGCAGCCCAAGTGGAAACACCATATATTTT
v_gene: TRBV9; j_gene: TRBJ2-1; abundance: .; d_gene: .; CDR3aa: CASSVRGIELHNEQFF; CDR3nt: TGTGCCAGCAGCGTTCGCGGTATCGAGCTCCACAATGAGCAGTTCTTC
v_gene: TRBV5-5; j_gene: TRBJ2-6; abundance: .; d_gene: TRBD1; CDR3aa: CASSFDRDRATGANVLTF; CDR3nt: TGTGCCAGCAGCTTCGACCGGGACAGGGCTACTGGGGCCAACGTCCTGACTTTC
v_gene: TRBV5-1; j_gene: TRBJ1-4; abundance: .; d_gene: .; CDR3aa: CASSLGDRPEKLFF; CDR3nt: TGCGCCAGCAGCTTGGGTGACAGGCCTGAAAAACTGTTTTTT
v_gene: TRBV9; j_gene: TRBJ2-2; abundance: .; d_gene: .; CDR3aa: CASSVAFGGGTNTGELFF; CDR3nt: TGTGCCAGCAGCGTAGCCTTCGGTGGGGGAACGAACACCGGGGAGCTGTTTTTT
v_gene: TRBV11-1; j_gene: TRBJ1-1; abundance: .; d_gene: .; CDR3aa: CASSSGLPMNTEAFF; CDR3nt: TGTGCCAGCAGCTCAGGACTGCCGATGAACACTGAAGCTTTCTTT
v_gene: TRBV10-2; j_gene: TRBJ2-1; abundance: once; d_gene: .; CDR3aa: CASSEPKPGTARHEQFF; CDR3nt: TGCGCCAGCAGTGAGCCCAAACCAGGGACCGCCCGTCATGAGCAGTTCTTC
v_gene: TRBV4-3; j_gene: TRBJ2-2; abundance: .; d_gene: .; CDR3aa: CASSQVATGELFF; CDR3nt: TGCGCCAGCAGCCAAGTGGCCACCGGGGAGCTGTTTTTT
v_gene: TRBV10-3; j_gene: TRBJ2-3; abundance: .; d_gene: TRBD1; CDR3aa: CAIRDPGQDTDTQYF; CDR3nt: TGTGCCATCAGGGATCCGGGACAGGACACAGATACGCAGTATTTT
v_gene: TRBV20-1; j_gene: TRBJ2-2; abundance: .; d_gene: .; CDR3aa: CSARANGELFF; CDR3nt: TGCAGTGCTAGAGCGAACGGGGAGCTGTTTTTT
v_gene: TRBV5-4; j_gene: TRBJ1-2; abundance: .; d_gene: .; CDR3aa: CASSAATQGINGYTF; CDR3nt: TGTGCCAGCAGCGCCGCGACTCAGGGTATCAATGGCTACACCTTC
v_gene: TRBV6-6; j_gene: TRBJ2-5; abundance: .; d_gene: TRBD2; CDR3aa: CASRSSGGETQYF; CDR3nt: TGTGCCAGCAGAAGTAGCGGGGGAGAGACCCAGTACTTC
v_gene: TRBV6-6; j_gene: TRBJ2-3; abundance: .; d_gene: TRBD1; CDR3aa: CASSSGTGGPDTQYF; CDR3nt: TGTGCCAGCAGCTCCGGGACAGGGGGCCCAGATACGCAGTATTTT
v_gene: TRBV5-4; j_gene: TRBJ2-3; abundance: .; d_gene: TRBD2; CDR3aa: CASSFPGLAGEDTQYF; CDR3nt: TGTGCCAGCAGCTTCCCGGGACTAGCGGGAGAGGATACGCAGTATTTT
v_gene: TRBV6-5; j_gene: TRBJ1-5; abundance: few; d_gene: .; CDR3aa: CASRTGTRVAQPQHF; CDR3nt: TGTGCCAGCAGAACCGGGACACGGGTGGCGCAGCCCCAGCATTTT
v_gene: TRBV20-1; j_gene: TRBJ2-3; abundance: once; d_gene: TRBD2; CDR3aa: CSASSAGGNTDTQYF; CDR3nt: TGCAGTGCTAGTTCAGCGGGGGGAAACACAGATACGCAGTATTTT
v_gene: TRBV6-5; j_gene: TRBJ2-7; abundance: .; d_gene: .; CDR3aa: CASRNLQGHSYEQYF; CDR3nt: TGTGCCAGCAGAAATCTACAGGGCCACTCCTACGAGCAGTACTTC
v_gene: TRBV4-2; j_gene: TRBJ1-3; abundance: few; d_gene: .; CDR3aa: CASSQVEGLASGNTIYF; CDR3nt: TGTGCCAGCAGCCAAGTTGAGGGCTTAGCCTCTGGAAACACCATATATTTT
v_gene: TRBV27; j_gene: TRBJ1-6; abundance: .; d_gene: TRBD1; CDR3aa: CASSLSFGTGKSSPLHF; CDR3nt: TGTGCCAGCAGTTTATCGTTCGGGACAGGGAAAAGTTCACCCCTCCACTTT
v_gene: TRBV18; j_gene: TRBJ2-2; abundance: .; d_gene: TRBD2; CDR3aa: CASSPPGGSYTGELFF; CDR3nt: TGTGCCAGCTCACCACCCGGCGGGAGCTACACCGGGGAGCTGTTTTTT
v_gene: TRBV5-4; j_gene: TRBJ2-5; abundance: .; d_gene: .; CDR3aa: CASSSPASKFQETQYF; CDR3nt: TGTGCCAGCAGCTCGCCCGCAAGCAAATTCCAAGAGACCCAGTACTTC
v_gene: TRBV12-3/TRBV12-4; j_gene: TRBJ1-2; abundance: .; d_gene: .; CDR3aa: CASSLSGGGYTF; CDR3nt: TGTGCCAGCAGTTTATCTGGGGGTGGCTACACCTTC
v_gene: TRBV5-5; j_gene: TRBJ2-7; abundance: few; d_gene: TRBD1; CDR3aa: CASSPRPGTGDHEQYF; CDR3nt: TGTGCCAGCAGCCCTCGCCCCGGGACAGGGGATCACGAGCAGTACTTC
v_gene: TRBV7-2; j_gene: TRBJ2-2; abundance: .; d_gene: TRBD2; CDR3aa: CASSFSAGGLTGELFF; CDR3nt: TGTGCCAGCAGCTTCAGTGCGGGAGGATTGACCGGGGAGCTGTTTTTT
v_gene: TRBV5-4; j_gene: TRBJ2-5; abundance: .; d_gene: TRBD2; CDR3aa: CASSSGAGAGEETQYF; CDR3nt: TGTGCCAGCAGCTCCGGAGCGGGAGCGGGGGAAGAGACCCAGTACTTC
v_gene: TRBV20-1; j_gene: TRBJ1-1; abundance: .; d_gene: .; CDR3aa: CSARSTGEAFF; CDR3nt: TGCAGTGCTAGATCAACAGGGGAAGCTTTCTTT
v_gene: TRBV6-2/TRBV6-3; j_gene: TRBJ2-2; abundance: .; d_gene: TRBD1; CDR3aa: CASSSFDREGTGELFF; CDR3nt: TGTGCCAGCAGTTCCTTCGACAGGGAAGGCACCGGGGAGCTGTTTTTT
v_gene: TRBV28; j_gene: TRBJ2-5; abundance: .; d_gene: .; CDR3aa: CASSTPGAGETQYF; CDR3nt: TGTGCCAGCAGTACCCCAGGGGCCGGGGAGACCCAGTACTTC
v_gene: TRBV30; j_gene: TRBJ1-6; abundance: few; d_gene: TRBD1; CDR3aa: CAWSVGQGNSPLHF; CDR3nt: TGTGCCTGGAGTGTAGGACAGGGAAATTCACCCCTCCACTTT
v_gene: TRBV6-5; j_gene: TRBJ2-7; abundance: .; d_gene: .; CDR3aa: CASSYSLSVPNEQYF; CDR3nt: TGTGCCAGCAGTTACTCTCTTTCCGTGCCCAACGAGCAGTACTTC
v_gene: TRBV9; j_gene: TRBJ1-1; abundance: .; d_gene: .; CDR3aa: CASSSSQNTEAFF; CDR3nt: TGTGCCAGCAGCAGCAGTCAGAACACTGAAGCTTTCTTT
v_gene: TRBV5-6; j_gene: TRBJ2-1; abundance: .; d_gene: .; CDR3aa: CASSLLGVGDNEQFF; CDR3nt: TGTGCCAGCAGCTTGCTGGGGGTGGGGGACAATGAGCAGTTCTTC
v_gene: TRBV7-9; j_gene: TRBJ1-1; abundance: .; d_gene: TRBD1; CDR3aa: CASEGQLNTEAFF; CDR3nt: TGTGCCAGCGAGGGACAGCTGAACACTGAAGCTTTCTTT
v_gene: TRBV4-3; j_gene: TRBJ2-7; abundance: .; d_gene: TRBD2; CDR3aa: CASSHGLAGGLGIGYEQYF; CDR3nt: TGCGCCAGCAGCCACGGGCTAGCGGGAGGTCTTGGAATAGGCTACGAGCAGTACTTC
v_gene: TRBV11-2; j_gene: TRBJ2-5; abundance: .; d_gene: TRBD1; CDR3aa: CASSGQGQTIGTQYF; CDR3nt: TGTGCCAGCAGCGGACAGGGACAGACAATCGGGACCCAGTACTTC
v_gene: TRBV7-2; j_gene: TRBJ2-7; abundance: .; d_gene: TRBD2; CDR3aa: CASSLSGGRAYEQYF; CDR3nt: TGTGCCAGCAGCTTAAGTGGCGGGAGGGCTTACGAGCAGTACTTC
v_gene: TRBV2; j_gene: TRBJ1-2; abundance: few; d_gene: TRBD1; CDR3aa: CASSVDRGGNYGYTF; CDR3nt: TGTGCCAGCAGTGTTGACAGGGGTGGAAACTATGGCTACACCTTC
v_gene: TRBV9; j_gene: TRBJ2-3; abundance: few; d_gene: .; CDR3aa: CASSALVVGTDTQYF; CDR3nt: TGTGCCAGCAGCGCCCTAGTTGTAGGCACAGATACGCAGTATTTT
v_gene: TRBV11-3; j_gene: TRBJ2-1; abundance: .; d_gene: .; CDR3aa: CASTPDGTYNEQFF; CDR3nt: TGTGCCAGCACGCCTGACGGGACCTACAATGAGCAGTTCTTC